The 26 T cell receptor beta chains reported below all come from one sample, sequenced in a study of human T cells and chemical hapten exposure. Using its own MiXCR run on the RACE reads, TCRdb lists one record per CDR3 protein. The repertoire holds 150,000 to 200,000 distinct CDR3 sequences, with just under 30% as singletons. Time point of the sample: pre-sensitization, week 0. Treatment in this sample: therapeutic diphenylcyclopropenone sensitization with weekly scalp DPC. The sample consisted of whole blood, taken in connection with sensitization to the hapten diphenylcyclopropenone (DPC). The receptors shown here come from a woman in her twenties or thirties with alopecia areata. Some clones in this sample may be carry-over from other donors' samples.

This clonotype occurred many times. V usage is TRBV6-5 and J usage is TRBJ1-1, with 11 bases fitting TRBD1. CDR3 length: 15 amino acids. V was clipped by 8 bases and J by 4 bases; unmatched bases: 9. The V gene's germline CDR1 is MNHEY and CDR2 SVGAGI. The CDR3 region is CASRDRGWGATEAFF. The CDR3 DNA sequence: TGTGCCAGCCGGGACAGGGGGTGGGGGGCCACTGAAGCTTTCTTT.

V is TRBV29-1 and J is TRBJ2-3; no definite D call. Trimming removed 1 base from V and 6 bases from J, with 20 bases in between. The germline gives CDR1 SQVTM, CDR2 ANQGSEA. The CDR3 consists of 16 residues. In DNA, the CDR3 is TGCAGCGTTGAAGTCCCCCTTACGAAGATAAGGGATACGCAGTATTTT. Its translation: CSVEVPLTKIRDTQYF.

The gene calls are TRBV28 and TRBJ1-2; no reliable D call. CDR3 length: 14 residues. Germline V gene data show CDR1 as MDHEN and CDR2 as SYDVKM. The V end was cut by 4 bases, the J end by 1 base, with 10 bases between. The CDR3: CASSSSGLNYGYTF. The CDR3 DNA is TGTGCCAGCAGTTCGTCGGGTCTTAACTATGGCTACACCTTC.

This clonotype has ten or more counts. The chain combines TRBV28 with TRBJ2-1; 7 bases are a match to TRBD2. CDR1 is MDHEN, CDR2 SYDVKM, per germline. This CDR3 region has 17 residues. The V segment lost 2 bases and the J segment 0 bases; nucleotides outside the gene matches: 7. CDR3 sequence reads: CASSLPSGAVSYNEQFF. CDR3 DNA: TGTGCCAGCAGTTTACCTAGCGGCGCCGTCTCCTACAATGAGCAGTTCTTC. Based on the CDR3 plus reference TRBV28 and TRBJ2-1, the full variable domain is DVKVTQSSRYLVKRTGEKVFLECVQDMDHENMFWYRQDPGLGLRLIYFSYDVKMKEKGDIPEGYSVSREKKERFSLILESASTNQTSMYLCASSLPSGAVSYNEQFFGPGTRLTVL.

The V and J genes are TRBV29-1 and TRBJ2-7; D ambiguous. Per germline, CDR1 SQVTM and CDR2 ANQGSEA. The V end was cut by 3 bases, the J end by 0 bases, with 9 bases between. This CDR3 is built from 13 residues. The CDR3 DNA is TGCAGCGTTGAGTCCCCCTACTCCTACGAGCAGTACTTC. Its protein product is CSVESPYSYEQYF.

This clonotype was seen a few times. Written as DNA, the CDR3 is TGTGCCAGCAGCCAAGGAGATGGGACAGGGGTGTATGATACGCAGTATTTT. This sequence encodes CASSQGDGTGVYDTQYF. V gene TRBV4-2 combines with J gene TRBJ2-3, with TRBD1 identical over 10 bases. Germline CDR1 LGHNA, CDR2 YNFKEQ. J lost 6 bases, V lost 1 base, and 10 bases had no gene match. This CDR3 is 17 amino acids long.

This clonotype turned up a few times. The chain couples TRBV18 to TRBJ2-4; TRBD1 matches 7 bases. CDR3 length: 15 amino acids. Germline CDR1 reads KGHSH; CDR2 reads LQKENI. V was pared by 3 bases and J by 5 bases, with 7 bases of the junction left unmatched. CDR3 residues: CASSPSTTGQNIQYF. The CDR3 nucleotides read TGTGCCAGCTCACCTTCTACGACAGGGCAAAACATTCAGTACTTC. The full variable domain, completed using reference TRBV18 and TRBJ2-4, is NAGVMQNPRHLVRRRGQEARLRCSPMKGHSHVYWYRQLPEEGLKFMVYLQKENIIDESGMPKERFSAEFPKEGPSILRIQQVVRGDSAAYFCASSPSTTGQNIQYFGAGTRLSVL.

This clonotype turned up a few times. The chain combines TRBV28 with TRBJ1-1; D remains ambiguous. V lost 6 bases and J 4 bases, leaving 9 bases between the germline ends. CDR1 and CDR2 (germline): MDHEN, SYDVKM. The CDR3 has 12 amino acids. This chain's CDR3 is CASRAMSTEAFF. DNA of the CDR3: TGTGCCAGCAGAGCCATGAGCACTGAAGCTTTCTTT.

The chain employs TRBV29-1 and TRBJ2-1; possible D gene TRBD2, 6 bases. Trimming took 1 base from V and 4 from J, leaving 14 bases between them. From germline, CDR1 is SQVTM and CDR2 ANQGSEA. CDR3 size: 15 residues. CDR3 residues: CSVEGGKTSYNEQFF. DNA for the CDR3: TGCAGCGTTGAAGGCGGGAAGACGTCATACAATGAGCAGTTCTTC.

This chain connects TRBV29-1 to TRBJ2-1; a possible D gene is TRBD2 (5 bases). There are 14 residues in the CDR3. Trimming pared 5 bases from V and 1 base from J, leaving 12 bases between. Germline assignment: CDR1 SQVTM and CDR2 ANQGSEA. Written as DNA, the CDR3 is TGCAGCGTTAGAGGGAGAGGTTCCTACAATGAGCAGTTCTTC. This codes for CSVRGRGSYNEQFF.

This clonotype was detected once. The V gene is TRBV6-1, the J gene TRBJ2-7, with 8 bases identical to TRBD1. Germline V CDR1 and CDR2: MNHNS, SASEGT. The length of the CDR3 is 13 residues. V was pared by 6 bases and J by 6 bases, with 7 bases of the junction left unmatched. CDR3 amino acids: CASSATGVGEQYF. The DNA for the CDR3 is TGTGCCAGCAGCGCGACAGGGGTGGGCGAGCAGTACTTC.

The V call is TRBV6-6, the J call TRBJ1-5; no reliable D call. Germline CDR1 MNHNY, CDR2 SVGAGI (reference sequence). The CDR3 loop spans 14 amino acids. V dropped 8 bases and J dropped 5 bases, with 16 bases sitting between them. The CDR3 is CASARGPVYQPQHF. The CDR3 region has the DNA TGTGCCAGCGCGCGGGGTCCGGTGTATCAGCCCCAGCATTTT.

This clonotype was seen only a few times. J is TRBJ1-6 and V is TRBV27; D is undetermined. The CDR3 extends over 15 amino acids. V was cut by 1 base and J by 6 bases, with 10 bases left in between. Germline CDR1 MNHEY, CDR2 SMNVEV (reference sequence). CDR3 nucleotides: TGTGCCAGCAGTTTATATGGAGCCCTTAATTCACCCCTCCACTTT. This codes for CASSLYGALNSPLHF.

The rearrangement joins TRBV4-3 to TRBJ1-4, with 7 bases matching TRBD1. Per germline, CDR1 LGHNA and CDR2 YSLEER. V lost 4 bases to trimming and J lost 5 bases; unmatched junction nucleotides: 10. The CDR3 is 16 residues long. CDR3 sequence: CASSRQGGPMNEKLFF. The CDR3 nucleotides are TGCGCCAGCAGCCGGCAGGGGGGACCGATGAATGAAAAACTGTTTTTT.

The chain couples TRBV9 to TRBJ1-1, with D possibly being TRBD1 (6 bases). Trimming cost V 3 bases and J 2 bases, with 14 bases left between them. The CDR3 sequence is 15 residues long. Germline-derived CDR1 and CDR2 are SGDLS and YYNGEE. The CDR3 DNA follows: TGTGCCAGCAGCGGGGGAGGGACATTTAACACTGAAGCTTTCTTT. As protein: CASSGGGTFNTEAFF.

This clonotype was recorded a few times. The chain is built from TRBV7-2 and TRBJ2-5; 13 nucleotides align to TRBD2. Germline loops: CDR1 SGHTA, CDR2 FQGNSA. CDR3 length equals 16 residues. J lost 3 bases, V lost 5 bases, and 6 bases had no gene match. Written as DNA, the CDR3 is TGTGCCAGCAGCCCAGGACTAGCGGGGGCGGAAGAGACCCAGTACTTC. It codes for CASSPGLAGAEETQYF.

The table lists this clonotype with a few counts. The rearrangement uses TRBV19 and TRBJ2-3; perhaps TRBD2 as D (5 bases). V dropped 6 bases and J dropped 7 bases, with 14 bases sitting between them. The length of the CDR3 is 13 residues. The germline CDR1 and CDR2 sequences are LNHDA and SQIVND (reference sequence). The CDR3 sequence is CASREASRHTQYF. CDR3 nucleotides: TGTGCCAGTAGGGAGGCTAGCCGGCATACGCAGTATTTT.

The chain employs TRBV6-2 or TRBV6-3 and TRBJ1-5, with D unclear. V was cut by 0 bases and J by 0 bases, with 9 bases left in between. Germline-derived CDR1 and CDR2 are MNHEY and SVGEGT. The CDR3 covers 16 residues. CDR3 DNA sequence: TGTGCCAGCAGTTACTCGACCGGGCTTAGCAATCAGCCCCAGCATTTT. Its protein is CASSYSTGLSNQPQHF.

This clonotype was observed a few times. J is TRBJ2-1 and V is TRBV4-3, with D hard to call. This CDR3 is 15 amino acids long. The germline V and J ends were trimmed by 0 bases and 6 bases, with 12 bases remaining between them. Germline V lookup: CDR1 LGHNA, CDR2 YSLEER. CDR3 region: CASSQESLLSNEQFF. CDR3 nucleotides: TGCGCCAGCAGCCAAGAGTCGCTCCTGAGCAATGAGCAGTTCTTC.

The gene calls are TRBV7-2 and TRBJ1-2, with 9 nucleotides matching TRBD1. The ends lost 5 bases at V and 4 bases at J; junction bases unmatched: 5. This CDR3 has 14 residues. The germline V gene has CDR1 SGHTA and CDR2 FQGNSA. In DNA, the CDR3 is TGTGCCAGCAGCCAAGGGACAGGGCCCTATGGCTACACCTTC. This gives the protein CASSQGTGPYGYTF.

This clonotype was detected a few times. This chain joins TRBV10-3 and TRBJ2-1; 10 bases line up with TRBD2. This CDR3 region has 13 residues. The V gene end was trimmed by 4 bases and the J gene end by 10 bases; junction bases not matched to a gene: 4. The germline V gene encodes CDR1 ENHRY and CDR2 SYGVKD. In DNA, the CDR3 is TGTGCCATCAGTGGGCTAGCGGGGGCCGAGCAGTTCTTC. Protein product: CAISGLAGAEQFF.

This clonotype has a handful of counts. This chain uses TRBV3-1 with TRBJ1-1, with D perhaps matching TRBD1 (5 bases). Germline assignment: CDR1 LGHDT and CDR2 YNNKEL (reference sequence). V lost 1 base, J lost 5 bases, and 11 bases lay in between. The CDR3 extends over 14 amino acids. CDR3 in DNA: TGTGCCAGCAGCCAAGCGCACCGGGGGACTGAAGCTTTCTTT. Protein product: CASSQAHRGTEAFF.

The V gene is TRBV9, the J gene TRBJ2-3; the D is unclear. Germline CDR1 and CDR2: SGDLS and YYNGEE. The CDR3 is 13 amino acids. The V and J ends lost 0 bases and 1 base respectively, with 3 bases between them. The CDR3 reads CASSVAGTDTQYF. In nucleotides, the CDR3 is TGTGCCAGCAGCGTAGCGGGCACAGATACGCAGTATTTT.

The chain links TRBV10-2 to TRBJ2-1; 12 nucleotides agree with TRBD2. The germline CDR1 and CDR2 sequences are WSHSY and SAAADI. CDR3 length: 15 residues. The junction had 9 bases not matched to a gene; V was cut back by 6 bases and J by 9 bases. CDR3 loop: CASRILAGGPGEQFF. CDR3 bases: TGCGCCAGCAGGATTCTAGCGGGAGGGCCCGGTGAGCAGTTCTTC.

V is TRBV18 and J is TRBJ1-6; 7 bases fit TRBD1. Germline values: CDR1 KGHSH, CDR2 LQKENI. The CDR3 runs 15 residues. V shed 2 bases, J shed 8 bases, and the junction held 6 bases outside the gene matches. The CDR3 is CASSPSGRGDSPLHF. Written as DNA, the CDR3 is TGTGCCAGCTCACCATCGGGCAGGGGGGATTCACCCCTCCACTTT.

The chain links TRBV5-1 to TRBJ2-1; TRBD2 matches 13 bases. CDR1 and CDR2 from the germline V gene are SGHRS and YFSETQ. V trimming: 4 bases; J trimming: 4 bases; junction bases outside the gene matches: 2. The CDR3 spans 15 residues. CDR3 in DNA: TGCGCCAGCAGCATGACTAGCGGGGGGTACAATGAGCAGTTCTTC. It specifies CASSMTSGGYNEQFF.